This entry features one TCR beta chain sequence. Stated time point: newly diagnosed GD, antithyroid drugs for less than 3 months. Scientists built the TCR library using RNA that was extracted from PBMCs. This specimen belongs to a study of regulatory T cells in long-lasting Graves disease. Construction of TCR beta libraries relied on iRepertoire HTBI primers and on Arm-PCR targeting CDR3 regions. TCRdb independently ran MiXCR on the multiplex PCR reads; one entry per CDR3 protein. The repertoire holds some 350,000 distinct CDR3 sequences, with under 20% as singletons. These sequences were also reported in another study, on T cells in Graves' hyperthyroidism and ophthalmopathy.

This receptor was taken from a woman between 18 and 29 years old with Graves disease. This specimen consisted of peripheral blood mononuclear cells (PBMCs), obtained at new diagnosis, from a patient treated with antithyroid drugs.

DNA of the CDR3: TGTGCCAGCAGTTTAGTGCTAGCGGAGGCCTACAATGAGCAGTTCTTC. Translated: CASSLVLAEAYNEQFF. V is TRBV12-3 or TRBV12-4 and J is TRBJ2-1; 7 bases match TRBD2. Trimming at V came to 1 base and at J to 2 bases, leaving 5 bases not matched to a gene. This CDR3 is 16 amino acids long.